Shown below are 4 T cell receptor beta chains from a single sample sequenced in a study of cytomegalovirus exposure and HLA in healthy donors. The PCR ran on 60 Vbeta and 13 Jbeta primers. Sequencing used immunoSEQ multiplex PCR; TCRdb keeps in-frame clones, though not all of them. Of 100,000 to 150,000 clones listed, about 76% are singletons. The sequenced sample was PBMCs. The receptors here all came from a man aged 40-50 years in good health and CMV-seropositive.

The chain links TRBV28 to TRBJ2-7; D might be TRBD1 (6 bases). This CDR3 is 16 amino acids long. Germline loops: CDR1 MDHEN, CDR2 SYDVKM. Trimming stripped 4 bases from V and 0 bases from J, with 16 bases between. Written as DNA, the CDR3 is TGTGCCAGCAGTTCATCCGGACAGTCCCCCTCCTACGAGCAGTACTTC. Its protein is CASSSSGQSPSYEQYF.

V usage is TRBV5-1 and J usage is TRBJ2-7, with TRBD1 matching 10 bases. J lost 0 bases, V lost 3 bases, and 3 bases had no gene match. Germline CDR1 and CDR2: SGHRS and YFSETQ. This CDR3 spans 15 amino acids. The DNA for the CDR3 is TGCGCCAGCAGCTGGGGACAGGGGTCCTCCTACGAGCAGTACTTC. This sequence encodes CASSWGQGSSYEQYF.

The chain is built from TRBV13 and TRBJ2-5; 8 bases map to TRBD2. V gave up 4 bases and J gave up 2 bases; unmatched junction bases: 12. This CDR3 contains 17 residues. Germline V gives CDR1 PRHDT, CDR2 FYEKMQ (reference sequence). The CDR3 is CASSSLASPGGQETQYF. CDR3 DNA: TGTGCCAGCAGCTCCCTCGCGTCTCCGGGAGGGCAAGAGACCCAGTACTTC.

This clone was counted at least ten times. The V and J genes are TRBV28 and TRBJ2-2; D is possibly TRBD2 (5 bases). Germline CDR1 is MDHEN and CDR2 is SYDVKM. V lost 7 bases, J lost 7 bases, and 16 bases lay in between. This CDR3 contains 14 residues. In nucleotides, the CDR3 is TGTGCCAGCATCGGAGGAAATTGGAACGGGGAGCTGTTTTTT. It yields the protein CASIGGNWNGELFF.